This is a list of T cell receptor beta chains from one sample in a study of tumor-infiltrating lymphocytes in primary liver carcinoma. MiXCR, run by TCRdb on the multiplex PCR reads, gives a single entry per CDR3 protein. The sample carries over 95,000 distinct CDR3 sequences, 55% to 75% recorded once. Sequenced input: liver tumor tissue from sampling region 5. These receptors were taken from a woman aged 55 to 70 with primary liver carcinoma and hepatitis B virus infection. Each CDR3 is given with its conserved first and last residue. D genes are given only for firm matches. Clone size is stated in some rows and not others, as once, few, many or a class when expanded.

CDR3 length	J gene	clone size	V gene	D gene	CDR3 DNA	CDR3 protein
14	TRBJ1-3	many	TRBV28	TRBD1	TGTGCCAGCGGGGGACAGGGCTTCGGAAACACCATATATTTT	CASGGQGFGNTIYF
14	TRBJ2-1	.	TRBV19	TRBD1	TGTGCCAGTAGTCCGTGGACAGGGTGGAATGAGCAGTTCTTC	CASSPWTGWNEQFF
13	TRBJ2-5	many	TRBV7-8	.	TGTGCCAGCAGCTTAGGTTTGGGCGAGACCCAGTACTTC	CASSLGLGETQYF
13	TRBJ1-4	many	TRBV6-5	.	TGTGCCAGCAGATCCGGGACAATTGAAAAACTGTTTTTT	CASRSGTIEKLFF
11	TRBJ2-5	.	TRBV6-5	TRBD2	TGTGCCAGCAGGCAAGCGGGAGGGCATTACTTC	CASRQAGGHYF
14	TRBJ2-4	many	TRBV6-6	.	TGTGCCAGCAGTTCTCAGGAACGCAAAAACATTCAGTACTTC	CASSSQERKNIQYF
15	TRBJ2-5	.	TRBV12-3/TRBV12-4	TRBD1	TGTGCCAGCAGTGATGACGGGACAGGGCAAGAGACCCCGTACTTC	CASSDDGTGQETPYF
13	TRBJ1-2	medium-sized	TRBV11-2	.	TGTGCCAGCAGCTTCGGACCGACGGATGGCTACACCTTC	CASSFGPTDGYTF
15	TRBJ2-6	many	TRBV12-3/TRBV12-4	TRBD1	TGTGCCAGCAGCAAGACAGGGGCCGGGGCCAACGTCCTGACTTTC	CASSKTGAGANVLTF
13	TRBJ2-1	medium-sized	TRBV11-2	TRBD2	TGTGCCAGCAGCTTAGATCCTCAGCGGGAGAAGTTCTTC	CASSLDPQREKFF
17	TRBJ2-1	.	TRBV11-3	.	TGTGTCAGTAGCTCACGGGGGGCGCGGACCATGGGCAATGAGCAGTTCTTC	CVSSSRGARTMGNEQFF
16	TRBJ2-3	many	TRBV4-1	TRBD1	TGCGCCAGCAGCCAAACGGGCAGGGGGCCTACAGATACGCAGTATTTT	CASSQTGRGPTDTQYF
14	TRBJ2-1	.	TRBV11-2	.	TGTGCCAGCAGCCCCCAGCGCTCTTCGGGTGAGCAGATCTTC	CASSPQRSSGEQIF
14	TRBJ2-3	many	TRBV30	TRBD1	TGTGCCTGGAATAAGGCAGGGGGCATACATACGCAGTATTTT	CAWNKAGGIHTQYF
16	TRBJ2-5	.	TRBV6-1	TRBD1	TGTGCCAGAAGTTTTTTCGACAGGGGGAGTCGAGAGACCCAGTACTTC	CARSFFDRGSRETQYF
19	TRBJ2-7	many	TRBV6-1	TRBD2	TGTGCCAGCAGTGAAGGACTCCCGGGACTAGCGGGGGTCTCCTACGAGCAGTACTTC	CASSEGLPGLAGVSYEQYF
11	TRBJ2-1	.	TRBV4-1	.	TGCGCCAGCATCCAAGGGGCGGGACAGTTCTTC	CASIQGAGQFF
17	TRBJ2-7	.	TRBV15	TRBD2	TGTGCCACCAGCAGAGCTACAGGACTAGCGGGAGCCCACGAGCAGTACTTC	CATSRATGLAGAHEQYF
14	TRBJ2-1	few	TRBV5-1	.	TGCGCCAGCAGCCCTGAAAGGTGTTCGGATGAGCAGTTCTTC	CASSPERCSDEQFF
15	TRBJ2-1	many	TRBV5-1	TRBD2	TGCGCCAGCAGCTCGGGGACTAGCAGCTACAATGAGCAGTTCTTC	CASSSGTSSYNEQFF
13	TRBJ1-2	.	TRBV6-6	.	TGTGCCAGCTGTTACGGGAGCAGGGGCGGCTACACCTTC	CASCYGSRGGYTF